The 27 T cell receptor beta chains reported below all come from one sample, sequenced in a study of T-cell reconstitution after alpha-beta-depleted transplantation in children. For TCRbeta, the library was prepared with unique molecular identifiers. TCRdb re-derived calls from the PCR reads in MiXCR, one entry per CDR3 protein. The sample includes over 200,000 distinct CDR3 sequences, 8.5% to 10% of them seen just once. The sample consisted of PBMCs from the stem cell graft donor, taken from the stem cell graft. The receptors stem from a human donor who donated a stem cell graft to a child with acute lymphoblastic leukemia.

This clonotype was detected many times. This rearrangement joins TRBV27 to TRBJ2-7; D remains unclear. Germline-derived CDR1 and CDR2 are MNHEY and SMNVEV (reference sequence). The CDR3 spans 13 residues. V was trimmed by 4 bases and J by 9 bases, leaving 16 bases between them. The CDR3 loop reads CASSSPAALGQYF. The CDR3 bases are TGTGCCAGCAGTTCTCCTGCGGCCTTGGGGCAGTACTTC.

This clonotype was picked up a small number of times. V is TRBV5-5 and J is TRBJ2-1; D not certain. The CDR3 consists of 14 residues. Germline V gene data show CDR1 as SGHKS and CDR2 as YYEKEE (reference sequence). V gave up 1 base and J gave up 10 bases, with 15 bases separating them. CDR3 protein: CASSLNTGPTEQFF. CDR3 in DNA: TGTGCCAGCAGCTTGAATACGGGTCCGACCGAGCAGTTCTTC.

This clonotype was picked up a small number of times. The CDR3 nucleotides read TGTGCCAGCACAGGGTTACTTATGAACACTGAAGCTTTCTTT. Translating gives CASTGLLMNTEAFF. The chain links TRBV7-9 to TRBJ1-1; perhaps TRBD1 as D (5 bases). Germline assignment: CDR1 SEHNR and CDR2 FQNEAQ (reference sequence). Trimming left V 7 bases short and J 0 bases short, with 12 bases between. The CDR3 contains 14 residues.

This clonotype has just a few counts. V is TRBV5-1 and J is TRBJ2-5, with 9 bases identical to TRBD2. V trimming: 2 bases; J trimming: 0 bases; junction bases outside the gene matches: 8. Germline values: CDR1 SGHRS, CDR2 YFSETQ. This CDR3 is 17 amino acids long. The CDR3 loop reads CASSFGRRGGYQETQYF. DNA for the CDR3: TGCGCCAGCAGCTTCGGACGGCGGGGGGGATACCAAGAGACCCAGTACTTC.

The sample holds many counts of this clonotype. This sequence joins TRBV10-3 and TRBJ1-2; D is ambiguous. Germline CDR1 reads ENHRY; CDR2 reads SYGVKD. The CDR3 is 16 residues long. Trimming took 4 bases from V and 8 from J, leaving 23 bases between them. This CDR3 reads CAISATSGRAEAGYTF. The CDR3 nucleotides read TGTGCCATCAGTGCTACGTCCGGACGGGCCGAAGCCGGCTACACCTTC.

This clonotype was detected ten times or more. The chain carries TRBV10-3 and TRBJ2-7; 9 bases are shared with TRBD2. The germline CDR1 and CDR2 sequences are ENHRY and SYGVKD. The J segment lost 6 bases and the V segment lost 4 bases, leaving 13 bases of the junction unmatched. The CDR3 contains 16 residues. The CDR3 DNA sequence: TGTGCCATCAGTGCCCAGGGGACTAGCACCTATACCGAGCAGTACTTC. This translates into CAISAQGTSTYTEQYF.

This clonotype was detected ten times or more. The chain carries TRBV25-1 and TRBJ1-4; D call uncertain. Germline V gene sequence: CDR1 MGHDK, CDR2 SYGVNS. Between the trimmed V and J ends, which lost 4 bases and 7 bases, there was a span of 7 bases. This CDR3 is 12 amino acids long. In nucleotides, the CDR3 is TGTGCCAGCAGTGTATTAGGTGAAAAACTGTTTTTT. Its protein product is CASSVLGEKLFF.

The gene calls are TRBV19 and TRBJ1-1; a possible D gene is TRBD1 (5 bases). The CDR3 is 14 amino acids. V was trimmed by 5 bases and J by 7 bases, leaving 17 bases between them. Germline loops: CDR1 LNHDA, CDR2 SQIVND (reference sequence). The CDR3 region is CASSQGDPGGEAFF. Written as DNA, the CDR3 is TGTGCCAGTAGTCAAGGGGACCCCGGGGGTGAAGCTTTCTTT.

V usage is TRBV6-2 or TRBV6-3 and J usage is TRBJ2-7, with D tentatively TRBD1 (5 bases). The germline V gene encodes CDR1 MNHEY and CDR2 SVGEGT. This CDR3 spans 14 amino acids. Trimming took 7 bases from V and 0 from J, leaving 13 bases between them. CDR3 protein: CASIQGRNSYEQYF. CDR3 DNA: TGTGCCAGCATTCAGGGAAGAAACTCCTACGAGCAGTACTTC.

The rearrangement links TRBV18 to TRBJ1-1; the match to TRBD1 covers 7 bases. The CDR3 length is 13 residues. The V segment lost 2 bases and the J segment 6 bases; nucleotides outside the gene matches: 3. Germline CDR1 and CDR2: KGHSH and LQKENI. CDR3 residues: CASSPKGAAEAFF. DNA for the CDR3: TGTGCCAGCTCACCAAAGGGGGCGGCTGAAGCTTTCTTT.

This clonotype was observed at least ten times. The rearrangement links TRBV5-6 to TRBJ2-3; D not certain. CDR3 length: 16 residues. Deletions cut 0 bases from V and 6 bases from J, with 17 bases between. Germline V gives CDR1 SGHDT, CDR2 YYEEEE. The CDR3 loop is CASSLARMGSRDTQYF. Here the CDR3 DNA reads TGTGCCAGCAGCTTGGCCCGTATGGGGTCCCGGGATACGCAGTATTTT.

This clonotype has just a few counts. The junction does not match germline at one end; this may be a read error. This chain connects TRBV4-1 to TRBJ2-1; 7 nucleotides line up with TRBD2. Germline-derived CDR1 and CDR2 are MGHRA and YSYEKL. The CDR3 spans 12 residues. The CDR3 region has the DNA TGCGCCAGCAGCCAAGAAAAGCGGGAAATTTGGTTC. Its protein is CASSQEKREIWF.

This clonotype was counted many times. The chain links TRBV12-3 or TRBV12-4 to TRBJ1-6; D is perhaps TRBD1 (5 bases). The length of the CDR3 is 15 residues. Trimming shortened V by 3 bases and J by 7 bases, and 13 bases separated the two germline ends. In DNA form, the CDR3 reads TGTGCCAGCAGTTTGGGAGGGGTGTTCAATTCACCCCTCCACTTT. This translates into CASSLGGVFNSPLHF.

This clonotype has more than one count but fewer than ten. The J gene is TRBJ1-1, the V gene TRBV7-9, with D perhaps TRBD1 (6 bases). Germline lookup yields CDR1 SEHNR and CDR2 FQNEAQ (reference sequence). The CDR3 consists of 15 residues. V dropped 2 bases and J dropped 5 bases, with 15 bases sitting between them. CDR3 nucleotides: TGTGCCAGCAGCTTATGGGGGGGCGCGAGGACTGAAGCTTTCTTT. Translation: CASSLWGGARTEAFF.

This clonotype was counted between two and nine times. The V and J genes are TRBV5-1 and TRBJ2-1, with TRBD1 matching 7 bases. Germline CDR1 SGHRS, CDR2 YFSETQ. The CDR3 sequence is 16 residues long. The V gene end was trimmed by 0 bases and the J gene end by 7 bases; junction bases not matched to a gene: 10. Here the CDR3 DNA reads TGCGCCAGCAGCTTGGCCGGGACAGCGATTGGGAATGAGCAGTTCTTC. The encoded protein is CASSLAGTAIGNEQFF.

At least ten counts were recorded for this clonotype. V and J are TRBV6-5 and TRBJ2-1, with TRBD1 matching 7 bases. The CDR3 contains 14 residues. J gave up 15 bases and V 0 bases, and 11 bases lay outside the gene matches. From germline, CDR1 is MNHEY and CDR2 SVGAGI. CDR3 DNA: TGTGCCAGCAGTTACTCGAAAAAAGCGACAGGGATGTTCTTC. This translates into CASSYSKKATGMFF.

Ten or more counts support this clonotype. The chain couples TRBV27 to TRBJ2-1; 9 bases line up with TRBD2. Germline-derived CDR1 and CDR2 are MNHEY and SMNVEV (reference sequence). The CDR3 contains 17 residues. The junction had 16 bases not matched to a gene; V was cut back by 6 bases and J by 7 bases. CDR3 sequence (DNA): TGTGCCAGCAGGCCTTTAGGTGGGCTAGCGGGGAAAAATGAGCAGTTCTTC. It yields the protein CASRPLGGLAGKNEQFF.

In this sample, this clonotype turned up a few times. The V call is TRBV5-4, the J call TRBJ2-5; possibly TRBD2 for D (5 bases). This CDR3 spans 14 amino acids. V was pared by 0 bases and J by 4 bases, with 10 bases between. Germline values: CDR1 SGHNT, CDR2 YYREEE (reference sequence). The CDR3 nucleotides read TGTGCCAGCAGCTTGGCCGGGGTCTCAGAGACCCAGTACTTC. It is translated as CASSLAGVSETQYF.

This clonotype was counted many times. In DNA, the CDR3 is TGTGCCAGCAGCCAAGATTTCGGTAACACTGAAGCTTTCTTT. Protein sequence: CASSQDFGNTEAFF. The chain couples TRBV4-2 to TRBJ1-1; D remains ambiguous. V lost 0 bases to trimming and J lost 2 bases, with 7 bases between them. Germline V lookup: CDR1 LGHNA, CDR2 YNFKEQ. This CDR3 contains 14 residues.

This clonotype was found a few times. CDR3 nucleotide sequence: TGTGCCAGCAGCTTGCGACAGTCCCGTATAATTGATTCACCCCTCCACTTT. The encoded protein is CASSLRQSRIIDSPLHF. The chain combines TRBV5-6 with TRBJ1-6, with D possibly TRBD1 on 5 matching bases. The CDR3 consists of 17 residues. Per germline, CDR1 SGHDT and CDR2 YYEEEE. The V and J ends lost 1 base and 8 bases respectively, with 19 bases between them.

This clonotype was recorded many times. V usage is TRBV20-1 and J usage is TRBJ2-1; 7 bases map to TRBD1. The trim removed 0 bases at V and 1 base at J, leaving 6 bases unmatched. The CDR3 is 16 residues long. Germline V gene lookup returns CDR1 DFQATT and CDR2 SNEGSKA (reference sequence). In nucleotides, the CDR3 is TGCAGTGCTAGAGATAAACAGGGGTTTTCCTACAATGAGCAGTTCTTC. Translation gives CSARDKQGFSYNEQFF.

V is TRBV7-2 and J is TRBJ2-1; TRBD2 matches 9 bases. CDR1 is SGHTA and CDR2 is FQGNSA in the germline V gene. V dropped 0 bases and J dropped 4; count of bases not matched to a gene: 13. The CDR3 contains 19 residues. The CDR3 nucleotides are TGTGCCAGCAGCTTAGCCCCCCCAGAACTAGCGGGCGTTTACAATGAGCAGTTCTTC. It is translated as CASSLAPPELAGVYNEQFF.

The chain has TRBV4-2 and TRBJ2-6, with D possibly TRBD2 on 7 matching bases. V was cut by 1 base and J by 0 bases, with 16 bases left in between. The germline V gene encodes CDR1 LGHNA and CDR2 YNFKEQ. The CDR3 covers 19 residues. CDR3 loop: CASSQAAGAWDSGANVLTF. In DNA form, the CDR3 reads TGTGCCAGCAGCCAAGCGGCGGGGGCTTGGGACTCTGGGGCCAACGTCCTGACTTTC.

This clonotype was seen ten or more times. The V call is TRBV14, the J call TRBJ2-3; D unresolved. The CDR3 loop spans 16 amino acids. Germline CDR1 SGHDN, CDR2 FVKESK. V was pared by 1 base and J by 0 bases, with 11 bases between. The CDR3 nucleotides read TGTGCCAGCAGCCAAGTTTTCCGGGCTAGCACAGATACGCAGTATTTT. Encoded protein: CASSQVFRASTDTQYF.

About this clonotype: One base away lies a much larger clone, so this may be a sequencing read error. This CDR3 is missing its conserved last phenylalanine or tryptophan, likely due to a read error. The J gene is TRBJ2-7, the V gene TRBV5-1, with D tentatively TRBD2 (5 bases). This CDR3 region has 12 residues. Germline V CDR1 and CDR2: SGHRS, YFSETQ. Trimming took off 1 base at V and 10 bases at J, with 12 bases between the two ends. CDR3 sequence: CASSLKRETQYL. The DNA of the CDR3 is TGCGCCAGCAGCTTGAAGAGGGAAACTCAGTACTTG.

This chain connects TRBV18 to TRBJ1-1; D may be TRBD1 (6 bases). The CDR3 is 18 residues long. Germline loops: CDR1 KGHSH, CDR2 LQKENI. Trimming removed 6 bases from V and 0 bases from J, with 23 bases in between. This CDR3 reads CASSPGGSPAILNTEAFF. CDR3 bases: TGTGCCAGCTCCCCTGGGGGCAGCCCTGCTATCTTGAACACTGAAGCTTTCTTT.

This clonotype was seen repeatedly, ten times or more. This chain uses TRBV5-4 with TRBJ1-3; D gene ambiguous. The CDR3 is 15 residues long. V lost 1 base, J lost 3 bases, and 11 bases lay in between. Germline CDR1 and CDR2: SGHNT and YYREEE (reference sequence). As DNA, the CDR3 is TGTGCCAGCAGCTTGTTTCGTCCCGATGGAAACACCATATATTTT. Its protein product is CASSLFRPDGNTIYF.